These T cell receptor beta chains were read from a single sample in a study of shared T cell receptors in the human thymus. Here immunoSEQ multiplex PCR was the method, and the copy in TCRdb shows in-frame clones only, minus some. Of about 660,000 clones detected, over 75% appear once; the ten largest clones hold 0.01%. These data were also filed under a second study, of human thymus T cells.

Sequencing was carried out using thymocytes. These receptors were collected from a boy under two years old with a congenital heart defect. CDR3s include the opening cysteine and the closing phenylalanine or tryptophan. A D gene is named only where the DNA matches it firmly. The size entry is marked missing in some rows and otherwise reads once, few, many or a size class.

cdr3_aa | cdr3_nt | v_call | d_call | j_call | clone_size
CASRGTYNEQFF | TGTGCCAGTAGGGGGACTTACAATGAGCAGTTCTTC | TRBV19 | NA | TRBJ2-1 | few
CASSFGTNNEKLFF | TGTGCCAGCAGTTTCGGGACAAATAATGAAAAACTGTTTTTT | TRBV28 | NA | TRBJ1-4 | NA
CASSRWAGQETQYF | TGTGCCAGCAGTCGCTGGGCAGGGCAGGAGACCCAGTACTTC | TRBV2 | NA | TRBJ2-5 | NA
CASSYSFPPTNEKLFF | TGTGCCAGCAGCTACTCCTTCCCTCCAACTAATGAAAAACTGTTTTTT | TRBV7-9 | NA | TRBJ1-4 | NA
CASSLRSGNRYEQYF | TGTGCCAGCAGTTTAAGGAGCGGGAATCGATACGAGCAGTACTTC | TRBV27 | TRBD2 | TRBJ2-7 | NA
CASSLSSPGTPTDTQYF | TGCGCCAGCAGCCTCTCCTCGCCGGGGACTCCCACAGATACGCAGTATTTT | TRBV4-3 | NA | TRBJ2-3 | NA
CASRGLGQAPDTQYF | TGTGCCAGCAGGGGGCTGGGTCAAGCCCCAGATACGCAGTATTTT | TRBV6-1 | NA | TRBJ2-3 | NA
CASSSPGAFASYEQYF | TGTGCCAGCAGCTCCCCGGGAGCGTTCGCCTCCTACGAGCAGTACTTC | TRBV7-9 | NA | TRBJ2-7 | once
CASSGWAGASGNTIYF | TGTGCCAGCAGCGGTTGGGCAGGTGCCTCTGGAAACACCATATATTTT | TRBV7-9 | NA | TRBJ1-3 | NA
CASSQDGRGRETQYF | TGCGCCAGCAGCCAAGATGGTAGGGGCAGGGAGACCCAGTACTTC | TRBV4-1 | NA | TRBJ2-5 | NA
CASSPRENTGSYEQYF | TGTGCCAGCAGCCCCAGGGAAAACACTGGGTCCTACGAGCAGTACTTC | TRBV7-2 | NA | TRBJ2-7 | few
CAWSVLARGNYGYTF | TGTGCCTGGAGTGTACTCGCCAGGGGAAACTATGGCTACACCTTC | TRBV30 | NA | TRBJ1-2 | NA
CASRRGQGDYGYTF | TGTGCCAGCCGACGCGGACAGGGTGACTATGGCTACACCTTC | TRBV6-1 | TRBD1 | TRBJ1-2 | NA
CASSGNGHAVSSGNTIYF | TGTGCCAGCAGCGGGAATGGACATGCTGTGAGCTCTGGAAACACCATATATTTT | TRBV9 | NA | TRBJ1-3 | NA
CASSGGDSYEQYF | TGTGCCTCAAGTGGAGGAGACTCCTACGAGCAGTACTTC | TRBV6-6 | NA | TRBJ2-7 | few
CASSQEPNQRGWGNTIYF | TGCGCCAGCAGCCAAGAACCCAATCAACGGGGATGGGGAAACACCATATATTTT | TRBV4-3 | NA | TRBJ1-3 | NA
CATSTTRGSGRPTPDTDTQYF | TGTGCCACCAGCACCACCCGGGGTAGCGGGAGGCCCACCCCTGACACAGATACGCAGTATTTT | TRBV15 | TRBD2 | TRBJ2-3 | NA
CASSWGQDSTDTQYF | TGTGCCAGCAGCTGGGGACAGGATAGCACAGATACGCAGTATTTT | TRBV7-2 | TRBD1 | TRBJ2-3 | NA
CSVPTGVRTDPSYGYTF | TGCAGCGTCCCCACTGGGGTTCGGACAGACCCTTCCTATGGCTACACCTTC | TRBV29-1 | NA | TRBJ1-2 | NA
CATSRGLALRETQYF | TGTGCCACCAGCAGAGGACTAGCCCTACGGGAGACCCAGTACTTC | TRBV15 | TRBD2 | TRBJ2-5 | once
CASSERVAGGNTGELFF | TGTGCCAGCAGTGAGAGGGTAGCGGGAGGGAACACCGGGGAGCTGTTTTTT | TRBV6-1 | TRBD2 | TRBJ2-2 | NA
CASSQEHGQGAGEQYF | TGTGCCAGCAGCCAAGAACATGGACAGGGGGCCGGCGAGCAGTACTTC | TRBV14 | TRBD1 | TRBJ2-7 | NA
CASSQRQQETQYF | TGTGCCAGCAGTCAACGACAGCAAGAGACCCAGTACTTC | TRBV27 | NA | TRBJ2-5 | NA
CSVEDLRTTSYEQYF | TGCAGCGTTGAAGATCTTAGGACTACTTCCTACGAGCAGTACTTC | TRBV29-1 | NA | TRBJ2-7 | NA
CASSQGVAGSGELFF | TGCGCCAGCAGCCAAGGGGTGGCGGGCTCCGGGGAGCTGTTTTTT | TRBV4-1 | NA | TRBJ2-2 | NA
CASSFGLADRSYNEQFF | TGTGCCAGCAGCTTCGGACTAGCCGACCGCTCCTACAATGAGCAGTTCTTC | TRBV5-6 | TRBD2 | TRBJ2-1 | NA
CASSESEASEQFF | TGCGCCAGCAGTGAGTCCGAAGCCTCTGAGCAGTTCTTC | TRBV10-2 | NA | TRBJ2-1 | NA
CASSLLKIEGSKNIQYF | TGTGCCAGCAGTTTATTGAAAATAGAGGGTTCCAAAAACATTCAGTACTTC | TRBV27 | NA | TRBJ2-4 | NA
CASSPGRGQETQYF | TGTGCCAGCAGCCCCGGCAGGGGCCAAGAGACCCAGTACTTC | TRBV4-2 | NA | TRBJ2-5 | NA
CASRPLTGGYYEQYF | TGTGCCAGCCGCCCCCTCACAGGGGGGTACTACGAGCAGTACTTC | TRBV28 | TRBD1 | TRBJ2-7 | NA
CASSLNGQGVRYEQYF | TGCGCCAGCAGCTTGAATGGCCAGGGGGTACGGTACGAGCAGTACTTC | TRBV5-1 | TRBD1 | TRBJ2-7 | NA
CASSQVPKALPAGVEEQYF | TGTGCCAGCAGCCAAGTACCCAAAGCGTTACCAGCGGGAGTTGAAGAGCAGTACTTC | TRBV14 | TRBD2 | TRBJ2-7 | NA
CASSLVTPGTRGREQYF | TGTGCCAGCAGCTTAGTGACCCCCGGGACTAGGGGGCGGGAGCAGTACTTC | TRBV7-2 | NA | TRBJ2-7 | NA
CASSENEPGVYGYTF | TGTGCCAGCAGTGAAAATGAACCGGGGGTCTATGGCTACACCTTC | TRBV25-1 | NA | TRBJ1-2 | NA
CASSAGPRGEKLFF | TGTGCCAGCAGTGCGGGCCCTAGGGGTGAAAAACTGTTTTTT | TRBV25-1 | NA | TRBJ1-4 | NA
CASSCSGDNQPQHF | TGTGCCAGCAGTTGCTCAGGGGATAATCAGCCCCAGCATTTT | TRBV27 | NA | TRBJ1-5 | NA
CASSTPGDEKLFF | TGTGCCAGCAGTACCCCAGGGGATGAAAAACTGTTTTTT | TRBV25-1 | NA | TRBJ1-4 | NA